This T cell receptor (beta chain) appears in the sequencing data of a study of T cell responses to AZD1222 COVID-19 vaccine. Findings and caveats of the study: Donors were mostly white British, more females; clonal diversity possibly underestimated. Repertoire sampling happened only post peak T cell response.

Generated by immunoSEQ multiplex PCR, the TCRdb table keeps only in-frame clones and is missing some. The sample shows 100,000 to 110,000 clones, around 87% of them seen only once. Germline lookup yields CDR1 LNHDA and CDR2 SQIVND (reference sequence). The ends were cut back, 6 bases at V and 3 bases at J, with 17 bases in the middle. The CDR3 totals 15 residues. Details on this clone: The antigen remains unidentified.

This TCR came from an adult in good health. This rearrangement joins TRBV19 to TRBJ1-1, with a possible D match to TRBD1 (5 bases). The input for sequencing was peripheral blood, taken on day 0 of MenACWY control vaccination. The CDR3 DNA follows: TGTGCCAGTAGAAGTCTAAGGGGCGGGGACACTGAAGCTTTCTTT. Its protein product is CASRSLRGGDTEAFF.